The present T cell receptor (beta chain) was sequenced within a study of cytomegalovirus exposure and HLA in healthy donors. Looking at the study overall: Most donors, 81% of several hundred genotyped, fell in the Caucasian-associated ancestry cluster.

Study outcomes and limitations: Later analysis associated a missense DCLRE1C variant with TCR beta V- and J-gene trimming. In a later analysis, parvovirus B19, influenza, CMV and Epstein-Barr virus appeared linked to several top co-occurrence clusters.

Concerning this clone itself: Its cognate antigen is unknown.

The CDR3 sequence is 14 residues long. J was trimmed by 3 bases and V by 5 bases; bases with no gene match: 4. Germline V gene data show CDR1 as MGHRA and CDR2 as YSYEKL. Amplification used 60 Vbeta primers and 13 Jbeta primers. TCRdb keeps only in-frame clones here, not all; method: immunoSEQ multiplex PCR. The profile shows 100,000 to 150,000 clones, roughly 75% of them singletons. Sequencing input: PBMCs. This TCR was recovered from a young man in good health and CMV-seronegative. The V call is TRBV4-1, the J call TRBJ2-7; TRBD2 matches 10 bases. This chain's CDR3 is CASSIASGGYEQYF. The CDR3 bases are TGCGCCAGCAGCATCGCTAGCGGGGGCTACGAGCAGTACTTC.